The source of this T cell receptor (beta chain) is a study of blood T cell repertoires in COVID-19 (TCRdb year 2020). The study in broad terms: The collaborator samples originated in the United States, Italy and Spain and spanned the acute and convalescent phases of COVID-19. The prospective study material was composed of cDNA or gDNA derived from T cells, B-cell-depleted T cells, or PBMCs. Deeply sampled blood TCRbeta repertoires from subjects exposed to, actively infected with, or recovered from COVID-19 were included in the dataset. The repertoires were released in a freely available public database intended as a resource for research on the immune response to SARS-CoV-2. The samples were drawn from the first 160 participants of the ongoing ImmuneRACE study and from 1,200 or so subjects provided by 6 global collaborators. A de-identified subject ID, COVID-19 status, age in years and sex were almost always included in the sample metadata. Where available, HLA class I and class II types were taken from metadata supplied by the sample provider and were not determined by assay-based typing.

On the study overall, not on this receptor specifically: How much clinical and demographic metadata was included differed by source and by participant, and the metadata was provided uncurated.

Comment on this clone: What antigen it recognizes has not been identified. One base away there is no much larger clone; base qualities are not given.

The CDR3 spans 13 residues, from the cysteine through the phenylalanine. Only the CDR3 portion is preserved as DNA: 39 bases, with reading frame beginning at the first base. V loses 0 bases of germline sequence and J loses 5 bases, and the interval between the two ends is 8 bases. As encoded in the germline V gene, CDR1 is SGDLS while CDR2 is YYNGEE. Each collaborating institution followed its own protocols to collect whole blood in K2EDTA tubes. For TCRbeta analysis, collaborators shipped samples as frozen whole blood, isolated PBMCs, or DNA extracted from either of those sample types. TCRbeta CDR3 regions were amplified from genomic DNA by means of the immunoSEQ Assay, a bias-controlled multiplex PCR. On the authors' methods: Within the assay, amplification of reference gene primers was used to estimate how many nucleated cells each sample contained. To quantify the absolute abundance of each unique TCRbeta CDR3 rearrangement, sequence reads were collapsed and filtered. Productive Simpson clonality was computed per sample as the square root of Simpson's diversity index over productive rearrangements. The source is immuneACCESS, and TCRdb retained only in-frame sequences with V and J called. Part of the clones is not carried over; for the studies checked, unresolved V genes explain less than half of this, and the remainder is unexplained. V, J and clone size reflect that table, while D and trimming were determined from the DNA. The sample table holds 170,000 or so clones, of which just over 85% were seen once. Clones ranked in the top ten supply under 9.5% of the sample.

Recombination linked TRBV9 to TRBJ1-1; TRBD1 is a possible D gene, resting on 5 matching bases. This clonotype was obtained from a man aged 50 or older with active or convalescent COVID-19. Sequencing input: peripheral blood. The nucleotides read TGTGCCAGCAGCGTAGACCACAGGACTGAAGCTTTCTTT. Translated, it reads CASSVDHRTEAFF.